The 12 T cell receptor beta chains presented below share a single source sample, sequenced in a study of blood T cell repertoires in COVID-19. The data were produced by immunoSEQ multiplex PCR, yet TCRdb's version contains in-frame clones alone and is incomplete. The data contain hundreds of thousands of clones, roughly 91% of them seen just once; the ten biggest clones take up around 4%. Input material: PBMCs or T cells enriched from blood (not recorded which). The receptors derive from a woman aged 25 to 45 with acute COVID-19.

The chain joins TRBV5-6 to TRBJ1-5; D is uncertain. The ends were cut back, 0 bases at V and 5 bases at J, with 9 bases in the middle. CDR1 and CDR2 from the germline V gene are SGHDT and YYEEEE. The CDR3 is 14 residues long. The CDR3 coding sequence is TGTGCCAGCAGCTTGGCGAGCTTAGATCAGCCCCAGCATTTT. Encoded protein: CASSLASLDQPQHF.

V and J are TRBV3-1 (or the pseudogene TRBV3-2) and TRBJ2-5, with D possibly being TRBD1 (6 bases). Germline V lookup: CDR1 LGHDT, CDR2 YNNKEL (reference sequence). Trimming removed 2 bases at V and 4 bases at J, with 11 bases between. The CDR3 runs to 14 residues. In nucleotides, the CDR3 is TGTGCCAGCAGCCAATCTGGGGGCCGAGAGACCCAGTACTTC. Residues: CASSQSGGRETQYF.

The chain combines TRBV3-1 (or the pseudogene TRBV3-2) with TRBJ2-3; tentatively, D is TRBD1 (6 bases). This CDR3 comprises 16 residues. Germline CDR1 and CDR2: LGHDT and YNNKEL (reference sequence). Trimming removed 0 bases from V and 0 bases from J, with 10 bases in between. The CDR3 DNA sequence: TGTGCCAGCAGCCAAGACAGGGGCAGAAGCACAGATACGCAGTATTTT. It specifies CASSQDRGRSTDTQYF.

This chain joins TRBV9 and TRBJ1-6; 7 positions agree with TRBD1. The CDR3 has 17 amino acids. Losses at the gene ends were 0 bases for V and 4 bases for J; bases not matched to a gene: 7. Germline CDR1 and CDR2: SGDLS and YYNGEE. CDR3 loop: CASSVAGGGQYNSPLHF. The CDR3 DNA follows: TGTGCCAGCAGCGTAGCTGGTGGGGGACAGTATAATTCACCCCTCCACTTT. The full variable domain, rest sourced from reference TRBV9 and TRBJ1-6, is DSGVTQTPKHLITATGQRVTLRCSPRSGDLSVYWYQQSLDQGLQFLIQYYNGEERAKGNILERFSAQQFPDLHSELNLSSLELGDSALYFCASSVAGGGQYNSPLHFGNGTRLTVT.

This sequence joins TRBV12-3 or TRBV12-4 and TRBJ1-1, with D hard to call. V shed 3 bases and J shed 4 bases, with 9 bases lying between them. The CDR3 is 13 residues long. CDR3 DNA: TGTGCCAGCAGTTTTGTCCGGGGCACTGAAGCTTTCTTT. It encodes CASSFVRGTEAFF.

This chain joins TRBV19 and TRBJ1-6; D is ambiguous. The germline V gene has CDR1 LNHDA and CDR2 SQIVND (reference sequence). Trimming cost V 6 bases and J 7 bases, with 7 bases left between them. The CDR3 contains 12 residues. The CDR3 DNA is TGTGCCAGTAGAAAGGAGAATTCACCCCTCCACTTT. Translated, it gives CASRKENSPLHF.

The V call is TRBV10-2, the J call TRBJ1-1; D gene ambiguous. Germline CDR1 reads WSHSY; CDR2 reads SAAADI. The CDR3 contains 11 residues. Trimming shortened V by 8 bases and J by 5 bases, and 9 bases separated the two germline ends. DNA for the CDR3: TGCGCCAGCCTAGGGAGGACTGAAGCTTTCTTT. The encoded protein is CASLGRTEAFF.

The chain carries TRBV30 and TRBJ1-2; the match to TRBD1 covers 9 bases. The ends lost 5 bases at V and 8 bases at J; junction bases unmatched: 6. Germline loops: CDR1 GTSNPN, CDR2 SVGIG (reference sequence). The CDR3 has 12 residues. As DNA, the CDR3 is TGTGCCTGGTCCGGGACAGGGTACGGCTACACCTTC. It translates to CAWSGTGYGYTF.

V gene TRBV10-3 combines with J gene TRBJ1-1; TRBD1 agrees at 10 bases. Germline CDR1 and CDR2: ENHRY and SYGVKD. The J segment lost 5 bases and the V segment lost 5 bases, leaving 5 bases of the junction unmatched. The CDR3 runs 14 residues. In DNA, the CDR3 is TGTGCCATCAGTTACGGACAGGGGGGGACTGAAGCTTTCTTT. It specifies CAISYGQGGTEAFF.

The chain employs TRBV5-4 and TRBJ2-5; 10 bases line up with TRBD2. The germline CDR1 and CDR2 sequences are SGHNT and YYREEE (reference sequence). This CDR3 contains 14 residues. The V segment lost 2 bases and the J segment 4 bases; nucleotides outside the gene matches: 2. As DNA, the CDR3 is TGTGCCAGCAGCTTAGCGGGGGGGCGAGAGACCCAGTACTTC. This encodes CASSLAGGRETQYF.

A single count supports this clone. This chain links TRBV7-8 with TRBJ2-1; 7 nucleotides agree with TRBD2. This CDR3 contains 14 residues. From germline, CDR1 is SGHVS and CDR2 FQNEAQ. The V gene end was trimmed by 1 base and the J gene end by 6 bases; junction bases not matched to a gene: 3. CDR3 sequence: CASSLGGRANEQFF. CDR3 sequence (DNA): TGTGCCAGCAGCTTAGGGGGGAGGGCCAATGAGCAGTTCTTC.

The rearrangement joins TRBV2 to TRBJ1-4, with D perhaps TRBD1 (6 bases). Germline V gives CDR1 SNHLY, CDR2 FYNNEI. This CDR3 has 11 amino acids. V was pared by 6 bases and J by 11 bases, with 10 bases between. The CDR3 bases are TGTGCCAGCAGCTTCGACAGGAAACTGTTTTTT. Translation: CASSFDRKLFF.